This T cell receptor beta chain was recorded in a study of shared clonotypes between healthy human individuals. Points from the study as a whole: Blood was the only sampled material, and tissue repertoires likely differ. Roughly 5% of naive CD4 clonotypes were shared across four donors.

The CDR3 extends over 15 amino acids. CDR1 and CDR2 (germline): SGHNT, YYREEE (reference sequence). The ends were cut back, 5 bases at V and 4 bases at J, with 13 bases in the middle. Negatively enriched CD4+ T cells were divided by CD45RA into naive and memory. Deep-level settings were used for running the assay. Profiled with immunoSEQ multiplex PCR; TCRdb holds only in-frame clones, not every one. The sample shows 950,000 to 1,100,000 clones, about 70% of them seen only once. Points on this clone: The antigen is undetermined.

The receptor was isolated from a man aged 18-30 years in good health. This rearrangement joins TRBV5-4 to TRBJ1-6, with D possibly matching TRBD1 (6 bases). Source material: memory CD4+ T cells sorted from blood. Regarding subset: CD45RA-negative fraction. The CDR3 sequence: CASRDAQGYNSPLHF. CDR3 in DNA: TGTGCCAGCAGAGACGCACAGGGTTATAATTCACCCCTCCACTTT.